What follows describes a single TCR beta chain. This sample is part of a study of blood T cell repertoires in COVID-19. The wider study: Specimens from acute and convalescent COVID-19 originated in the United States, Italy and Spain. PBMCs, B-cell-depleted T cells, or T cells provided the cDNA or gDNA that made up the material.

Germline CDR1 LGHNA, CDR2 YSLEER. This CDR3 is built from 16 residues. V was clipped by 2 bases and J by 5 bases; unmatched bases: 8. Authors' processing steps: Scientists estimated how many nucleated cells there were by amplifying reference gene primers. The assay was immunoSEQ multiplex PCR, and TCRdb's table has in-frame clones only and misses some. The V and J calls and clone size are taken from that table; D and trimming were inferred from the DNA. The sample includes about 150,000 clones, over 75% seen only once; the top ten take over 10%. The sequenced material came from peripheral blood. The chain combines TRBV4-3 with TRBJ2-5, with TRBD1 identical over 10 bases. This receptor was taken from a man in his sixties with active or convalescent COVID-19. CDR3 nucleotide sequence: TGCGCCAGCAGCCAATTGACAGGGGGCGACGGGGAGACCCAGTACTTC. Translating it yields CASSQLTGGDGETQYF.